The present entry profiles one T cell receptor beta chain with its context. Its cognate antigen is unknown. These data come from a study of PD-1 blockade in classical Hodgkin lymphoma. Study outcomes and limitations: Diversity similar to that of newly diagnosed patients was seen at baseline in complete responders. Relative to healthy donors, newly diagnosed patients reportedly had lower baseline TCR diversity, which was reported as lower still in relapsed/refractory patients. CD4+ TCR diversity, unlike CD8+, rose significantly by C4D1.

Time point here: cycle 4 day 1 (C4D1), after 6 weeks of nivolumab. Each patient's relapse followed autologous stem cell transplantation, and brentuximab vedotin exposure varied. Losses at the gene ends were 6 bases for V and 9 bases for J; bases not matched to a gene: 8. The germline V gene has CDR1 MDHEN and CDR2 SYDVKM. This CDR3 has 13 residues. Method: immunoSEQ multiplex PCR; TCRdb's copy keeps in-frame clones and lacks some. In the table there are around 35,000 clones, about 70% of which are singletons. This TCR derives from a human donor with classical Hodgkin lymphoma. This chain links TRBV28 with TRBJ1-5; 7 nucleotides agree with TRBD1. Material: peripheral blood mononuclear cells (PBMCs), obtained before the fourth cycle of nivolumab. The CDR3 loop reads CASRRTGPGPQHF. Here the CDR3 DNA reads TGTGCCAGCAGGCGGACAGGTCCGGGGCCCCAGCATTTT.